This TCR beta chain was identified in a study of T cell repertoires in cytomegalovirus infection. General study points: Predominance within the ex vivo response was attributable to HLA-C-restricted CMV-specific TCR beta clonotypes. Individuals carrying CMV plus the relevant HLA were identified by cumulative frequency of public TCR beta families.

This clonotype was detected a few times. Its target is unknown. Each CDR3 protein gets one entry after TCRdb re-called the reads with MiXCR. This table holds fewer than 950,000 distinct CDR3 sequences, over 25% found once. This TCR was recovered from a human donor in good health (CMV status not recorded). Some clones in this sample may be carry-over from other donors' samples. The sample in question was cultured CD8+ T cells from PBMCs, obtained from culture after CMV antigen stimulation.

CDR3 sequence: CASSLSRDRTAGFF. CDR3 nucleotides: TGTGCCAGCAGCTTATCACGGGACAGAACCGCGGGGTTCTTC. This rearrangement joins TRBV7-3 to TRBJ2-1, with 7 positions matching TRBD1. Per the germline V gene, CDR1 is SGHTA and CDR2 is FQGTGA. This CDR3 has 14 residues. After removal of 2 bases from V and 15 bases from J, the junction contained 13 bases not matched to a gene. Based on the CDR3 plus reference TRBV7-3 and TRBJ2-1, the full variable domain is GAGVSQTPSNKVTEKGKYVELRCDPISGHTALYWYRQSLGQGPEFLIYFQGTGAADDSGLPNDRFFAVRPEGSVSTLKIQRTERGDSAVYLCASSLSRDRTAGFFGPGTRLTVL.